This record covers a single T cell receptor (beta chain). Its antigen is undetermined. The sample originates from a study of regulatory T cells in long-lasting Graves disease. The study's findings and limits: TCR diversity was lower in persistent Graves' patients than in newly diagnosed ones.

Time point denoted: persistent/refractory GD, antithyroid drugs over 5 years with positive TRAb. The TCR library was made from RNA extracted from PBMCs. Arm-PCR of CDR3 regions and iRepertoire HTBI primers were used to build TCR beta libraries. Via MiXCR, TCRdb re-called the multiplex PCR reads, giving one row per CDR3 protein. This table holds more than 300,000 distinct CDR3 sequences, about 23% found once. This CDR3 is 15 amino acids long. V was clipped by 3 bases and J by 2 bases, with 11 bases between them. CDR1 is KGHDR and CDR2 is SFDVKD in the germline V gene. The material was peripheral blood mononuclear cells (PBMCs), obtained when the disease was refractory, from a patient treated with antithyroid drugs. This chain connects TRBV24-1 to TRBJ2-3; D remains unclear. This sequence was found in a woman aged 40 to 50 with Graves disease. CDR3 sequence: CATSDRPFPTDTQYF. DNA for the CDR3: TGTGCCACCAGTGATCGACCGTTCCCCACAGATACGCAGTATTTT.